Sequencing of this TCR beta chain was carried out in a study of blood T cell repertoires in COVID-19. Overall study context: COVID-19 samples from acute and convalescent phases originated in the United States, Italy and Spain.

Using immunoSEQ multiplex PCR, the repertoire was profiled, and TCRdb retains in-frame clones only, with some absent. The table lists some 290,000 clones, roughly 90% of them singletons, with over 9% in the top ten. Looked up from germline, CDR1 is GTSNPN and CDR2 is SVGIG (reference sequence). Trimming removed 1 base from V and 5 bases from J; junction bases left unmatched: 4. The CDR3 spans 13 residues. V usage is TRBV30 and J usage is TRBJ2-7; TRBD2 matches 8 bases. This clonotype was obtained from a woman younger than 45 with COVID-19, enrolled during active disease. Sequencing input: peripheral blood. CDR3 in amino acids: CAWSAGLAHEQYF. DNA of the CDR3: TGTGCCTGGAGTGCAGGACTAGCCCACGAGCAGTACTTC.